This TCR beta chain was documented in a study of radiotherapy plus CTLA-4 blockade in lung cancer. Libraries were prepared by immunoSEQ multiplex PCR; TCRdb keeps only in-frame clonotypes and omits some of them. The data contain tens of thousands of clones, 77% of them seen just once; the ten biggest clones take up approximately 4.3%. Study conclusions and caveats: Peripheral blood showed expansion of tumor-derived TCR clones after radiotherapy and ipilimumab. Strongest reported response predictors: early blood clone changes and post-radiation interferon-beta.

Patients with chemo-refractory metastatic non-small-cell lung cancer received focal radiation plus CTLA-4 blockade with ipilimumab. This clone was seen only a few times. What it recognizes is unknown. With 6 bases removed from V and 6 bases from J, the gap between germline ends came to 11 bases. This CDR3 region has 13 residues. The V gene's germline CDR1 is LNHDA and CDR2 SQIVND (reference sequence). Specimen: peripheral blood, collected from a patient treated with radiotherapy plus ipilimumab. This sequence was found in a human donor with non-small cell lung cancer who had a partial response to radiotherapy plus ipilimumab. The chain recombines TRBV19 with TRBJ1-4; D gene uncertain. The CDR3 loop is CASREGVYEKLFF. CDR3 nucleotides: TGTGCCAGTAGAGAGGGAGTATATGAAAAACTGTTTTTT.